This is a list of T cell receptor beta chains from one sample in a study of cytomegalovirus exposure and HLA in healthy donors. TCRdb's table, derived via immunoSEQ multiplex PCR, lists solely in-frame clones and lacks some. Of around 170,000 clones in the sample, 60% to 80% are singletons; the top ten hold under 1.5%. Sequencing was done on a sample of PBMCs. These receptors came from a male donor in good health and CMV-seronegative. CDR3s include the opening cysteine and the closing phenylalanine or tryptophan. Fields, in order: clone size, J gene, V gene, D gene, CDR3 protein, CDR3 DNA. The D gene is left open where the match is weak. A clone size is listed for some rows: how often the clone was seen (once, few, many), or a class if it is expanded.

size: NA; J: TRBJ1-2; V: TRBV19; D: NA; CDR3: CASSKGHSTNYGYTF; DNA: TGTGCCAGTAGTAAGGGACATTCTACTAACTATGGCTACACCTTC
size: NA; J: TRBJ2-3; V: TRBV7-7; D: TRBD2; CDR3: CASSDSRSGRGTDTQYF; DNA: TGTGCCAGCAGCGACTCTCGAAGCGGGAGGGGCACAGATACGCAGTATTTT
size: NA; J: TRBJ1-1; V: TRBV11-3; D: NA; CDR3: CASSLGGEGPVTEAFF; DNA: TGTGCCAGCAGCTTAGGGGGGGAGGGACCCGTGACTGAAGCTTTCTTT
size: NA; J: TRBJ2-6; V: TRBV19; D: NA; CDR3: CASSIPAGANVLTF; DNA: TGTGCCAGTAGTATTCCCGCTGGGGCCAACGTCCTGACTTTC
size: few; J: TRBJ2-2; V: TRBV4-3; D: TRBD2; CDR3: CASSQDVGLVNTGELFF; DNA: TGCGCCAGCAGCCAAGATGTGGGACTAGTGAACACCGGGGAGCTGTTTTTT
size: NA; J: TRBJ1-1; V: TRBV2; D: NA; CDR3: CASRLGSAEAFF; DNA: TGTGCCAGCAGGCTTGGGAGCGCTGAAGCTTTCTTT
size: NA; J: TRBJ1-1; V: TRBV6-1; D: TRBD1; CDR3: CASRDRGGTEAFF; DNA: TGTGCCAGCAGGGACAGGGGGGGCACTGAAGCTTTCTTT
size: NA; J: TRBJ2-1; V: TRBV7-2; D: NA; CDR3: CASSLAHPTAYNEQFF; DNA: TGTGCCAGCAGCTTAGCCCATCCTACAGCCTACAATGAGCAGTTCTTC
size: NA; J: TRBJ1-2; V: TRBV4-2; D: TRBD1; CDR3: CASSQDPGQGAERYGYTF; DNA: TGTGCCAGCAGCCAAGATCCGGGACAGGGGGCCGAACGCTATGGCTACACCTTC
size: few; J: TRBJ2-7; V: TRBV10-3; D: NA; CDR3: CAIRTENYEQYF; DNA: TGTGCCATTCGGACAGAGAACTACGAGCAGTACTTC
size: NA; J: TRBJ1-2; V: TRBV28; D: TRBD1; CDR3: CASRTGGGYGYTF; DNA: TGTGCCAGCAGGACAGGGGGAGGCTATGGCTACACCTTC
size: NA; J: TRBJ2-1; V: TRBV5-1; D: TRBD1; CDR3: CASRGQSYNEQFF; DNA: TGCGCCAGCAGGGGACAGTCCTACAATGAGCAGTTCTTC
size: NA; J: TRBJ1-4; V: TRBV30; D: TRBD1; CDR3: CAWSGKGQGNNEKLFF; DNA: TGTGCCTGGAGTGGGAAAGGACAGGGAAATAATGAAAAACTGTTTTTT
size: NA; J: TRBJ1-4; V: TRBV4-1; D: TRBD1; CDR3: CASSQPGGFFEKLFF; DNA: TGCGCCAGCAGCCAGCCAGGGGGCTTCTTCGAAAAACTGTTTTTT
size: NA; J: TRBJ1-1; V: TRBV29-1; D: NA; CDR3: CSVRRGRNTEAFF; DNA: TGCAGCGTTCGCCGGGGGAGGAACACTGAAGCTTTCTTT
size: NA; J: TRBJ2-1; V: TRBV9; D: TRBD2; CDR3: CASSGSGASDEQFF; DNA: TGTGCCAGCAGCGGTAGCGGGGCGTCCGATGAGCAGTTCTTC
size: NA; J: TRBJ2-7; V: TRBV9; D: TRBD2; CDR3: CASSDLPGLAKYEQYF; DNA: TGTGCCAGCAGCGACCTCCCGGGACTAGCTAAGTACGAGCAGTACTTC
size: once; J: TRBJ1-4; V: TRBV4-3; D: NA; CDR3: CASSQGAGGRATNEKLFF; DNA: TGCGCCAGCAGCCAAGGGGCGGGGGGGAGGGCAACTAATGAAAAACTGTTTTTT
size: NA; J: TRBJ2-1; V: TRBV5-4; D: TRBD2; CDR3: CASSLSTGGPIEQFF; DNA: TGTGCCAGCAGCTTGTCGACGGGAGGGCCGATTGAGCAGTTCTTC
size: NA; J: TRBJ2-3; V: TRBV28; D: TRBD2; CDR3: CAGRGLAGDTDTQYF; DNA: TGTGCCGGAAGGGGACTAGCGGGAGATACAGATACGCAGTATTTT
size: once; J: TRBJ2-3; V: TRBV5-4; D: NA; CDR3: CASSLRGTDTQYF; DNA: TGTGCCAGCAGCCTTCGCGGCACAGATACGCAGTATTTT
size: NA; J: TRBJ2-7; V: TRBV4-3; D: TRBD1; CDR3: CASSQNTGVSYEQYF; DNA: TGCGCCAGCAGCCAAAATACAGGGGTCTCCTACGAGCAGTACTTC
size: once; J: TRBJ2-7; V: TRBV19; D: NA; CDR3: CASSVPGGAPYEQYF; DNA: TGTGCCAGTAGTGTCCCAGGAGGGGCCCCCTACGAGCAGTACTTC
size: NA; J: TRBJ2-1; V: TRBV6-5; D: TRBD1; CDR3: CASRKGQVSYNEQFF; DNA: TGTGCCAGCAGAAAGGGACAGGTCTCCTACAATGAGCAGTTCTTC
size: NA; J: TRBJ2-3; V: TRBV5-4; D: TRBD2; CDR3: CASSSPLAGGGDTQYF; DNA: TGTGCCAGCAGCTCCCCTCTAGCGGGGGGCGGTGATACGCAGTATTTT
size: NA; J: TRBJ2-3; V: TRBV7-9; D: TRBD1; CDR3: CASSLAGTGGFDTQYF; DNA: TGTGCCAGCAGCTTGGCCGGGACAGGGGGATTCGATACGCAGTATTTT
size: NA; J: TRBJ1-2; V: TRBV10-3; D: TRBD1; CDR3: CAISEGQGGNGYTF; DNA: TGTGCCATCAGTGAGGGACAGGGAGGGAATGGCTACACCTTC
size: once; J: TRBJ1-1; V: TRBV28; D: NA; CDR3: CASRGVGGTEAFF; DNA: TGTGCCAGCAGGGGGGTGGGAGGCACTGAAGCTTTCTTT
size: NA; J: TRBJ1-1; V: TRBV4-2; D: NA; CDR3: CASSQDVLTDTEAFF; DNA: TGTGCCAGCAGCCAAGACGTTCTAACGGACACTGAAGCTTTCTTT
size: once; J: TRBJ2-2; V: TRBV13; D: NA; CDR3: CASSLSAALDTGELFF; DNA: TGTGCCAGCAGCTTATCAGCGGCATTGGACACCGGGGAGCTGTTTTTT
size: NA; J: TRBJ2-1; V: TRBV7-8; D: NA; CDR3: CASTLRGASGYNEQFF; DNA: TGTGCCAGCACCCTTAGGGGGGCTAGCGGCTACAATGAGCAGTTCTTC
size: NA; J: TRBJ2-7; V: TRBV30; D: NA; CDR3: CAWRSNSYEQYF; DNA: TGTGCCTGGAGGAGCAACTCCTACGAGCAGTACTTC
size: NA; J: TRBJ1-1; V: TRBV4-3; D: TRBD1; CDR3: CASSQAGDRGLNTEAFF; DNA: TGCGCCAGCAGCCAAGCGGGTGACAGGGGCTTGAACACTGAAGCTTTCTTT
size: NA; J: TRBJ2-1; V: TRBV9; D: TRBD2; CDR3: CASSAPGLAGANEQFF; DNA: TGTGCCAGCAGCGCCCCTGGACTAGCGGGAGCAAATGAGCAGTTCTTC
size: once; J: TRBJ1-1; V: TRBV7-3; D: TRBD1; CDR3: CASSSYRGTEAFF; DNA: TGTGCCAGCAGTTCATACAGGGGGACTGAAGCTTTCTTT
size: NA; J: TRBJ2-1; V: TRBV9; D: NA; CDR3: CASSVRSDSAGEQFF; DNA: TGTGCCAGCAGCGTTCGATCGGACTCCGCGGGAGAGCAGTTCTTC
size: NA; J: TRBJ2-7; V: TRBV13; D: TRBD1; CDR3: CASSAARTGSPYEQYF; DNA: TGTGCCAGCAGCGCAGCCCGGACAGGGAGCCCCTACGAGCAGTACTTC
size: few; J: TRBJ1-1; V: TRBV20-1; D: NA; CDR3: CSASPQVEVFF; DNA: TGCAGTGCTAGCCCCCAGGTAGAAGTTTTCTTT
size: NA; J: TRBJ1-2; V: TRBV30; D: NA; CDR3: CAWSPSYGYTF; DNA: TGTGCCTGGAGCCCTTCCTATGGCTACACCTTC
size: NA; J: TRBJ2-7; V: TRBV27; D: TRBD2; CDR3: CASSSLGTNSYEQYF; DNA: TGTGCCAGCAGCTCCCTCGGGACTAATTCCTACGAGCAGTACTTC
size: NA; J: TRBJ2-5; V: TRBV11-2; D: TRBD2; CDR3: CASSFGGGYKETQYF; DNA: TGTGCCAGCAGCTTCGGCGGGGGATACAAAGAGACCCAGTACTTC
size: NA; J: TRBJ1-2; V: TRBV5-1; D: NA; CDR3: CASSTDTTNYGYTF; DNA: TGCGCCAGCAGCACGGACACCACTAACTATGGCTACACCTTC
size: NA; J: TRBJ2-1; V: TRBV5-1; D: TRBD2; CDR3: CASSLGTSGGEEQFF; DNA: TGCGCCAGCAGCTTAGGGACTAGCGGGGGCGAAGAGCAGTTCTTC
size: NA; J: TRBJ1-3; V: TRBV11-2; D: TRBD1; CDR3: CASSLGGRGPLSGNTIYF; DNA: TGTGCCAGCAGCTTAGGGGGCAGGGGGCCACTAAGTGGAAACACCATATATTTT
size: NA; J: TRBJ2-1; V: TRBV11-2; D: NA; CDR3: CASSAGRNSEQFF; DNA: TGTGCCAGCAGCGCGGGACGGAACTCGGAGCAGTTCTTC
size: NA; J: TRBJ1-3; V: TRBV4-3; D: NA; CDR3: CASSQEGGVGSGNTIYF; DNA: TGCGCCAGCAGCCAAGAAGGGGGAGTGGGCTCTGGAAACACCATATATTTT
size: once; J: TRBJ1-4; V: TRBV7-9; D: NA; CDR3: CASSFPSGAGEKLFF; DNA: TGTGCCAGCAGCTTCCCCAGTGGGGCAGGAGAAAAACTGTTTTTT
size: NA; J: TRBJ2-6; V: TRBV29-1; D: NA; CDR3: CSVEEPGNPGANVLTF; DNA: TGCAGCGTTGAGGAGCCAGGGAACCCTGGGGCCAACGTCCTGACTTTC
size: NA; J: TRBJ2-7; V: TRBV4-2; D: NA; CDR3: CASSQDRGSYEQYF; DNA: TGTGCCAGCAGCCAAGATCGGGGATCCTACGAGCAGTACTTC
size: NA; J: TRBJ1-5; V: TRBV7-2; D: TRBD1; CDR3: CASSSRQGEQPQHF; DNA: TGTGCCAGCAGCAGCAGACAGGGGGAACAGCCCCAGCATTTT
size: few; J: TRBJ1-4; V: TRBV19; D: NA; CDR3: CASDFGQGRSEKLFF; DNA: TGTGCCAGTGATTTTGGCCAGGGGCGTAGTGAAAAACTGTTTTTT